This passage covers 32 T cell receptor beta chains from one sample sequenced in a study of CD8+ T cells in alopecia areata. cDNA reverse transcribed from extracted RNA served as the sequencing template. Data came from immunoSEQ multiplex PCR; TCRdb stores just in-frame clones and leaves some out. The table lists around 120,000 clones, approximately 60% of them singletons. Sample treatment: oral pan-JAK inhibitor, 5-10 mg twice daily. The sequencing used CD4+ T cells sorted from blood, collected at week 4, from a patient treated with tofacitinib. Receptors originate from a human donor with alopecia areata.

The chain joins TRBV19 to TRBJ1-1, with 7 bases that match TRBD1. Germline assignment: CDR1 LNHDA and CDR2 SQIVND (reference sequence). The CDR3 is made up of 15 amino acids. The V gene end was trimmed by 11 bases and the J gene end by 1 base; junction bases not matched to a gene: 13. CDR3 coding DNA: TGTGCCGCCCGAGGAGGGGGCCGGGCGAACACTGAAGCTTTCTTT. Translated: CAARGGGRANTEAFF.

The CDR3 protein is CSGGLAGFETQYF. In nucleotides, the CDR3 is TGCAGCGGGGGACTAGCGGGGTTTGAGACCCAGTACTTC. The rearrangement links TRBV29-1 to TRBJ2-5; 13 nucleotides align to TRBD2. V was clipped by 7 bases and J by 5 bases; unmatched bases: 4. Germline values: CDR1 SQVTM, CDR2 ANQGSEA. The CDR3 runs 13 residues.

This sequence joins TRBV5-1 and TRBJ1-2, with D tentatively TRBD1 (5 bases). Per germline, CDR1 SGHRS and CDR2 YFSETQ. Trimming removed 5 bases at V and 5 bases at J, with 10 bases between. This CDR3 comprises 12 residues. The CDR3 sequence is CASSETEYGYTF. The CDR3 bases are TGCGCCAGCAGTGAGACAGAATATGGCTACACCTTC.

This rearrangement joins TRBV5-1 to TRBJ2-5, with TRBD2 matching over 9 bases. J was trimmed by 3 bases and V by 4 bases; bases with no gene match: 4. CDR3 length equals 14 residues. Germline-derived CDR1 and CDR2 are SGHRS and YFSETQ. CDR3 DNA: TGCGCCAGCAGCATGGGGACTAGCAAAGAGACCCAGTACTTC. Its translation is CASSMGTSKETQYF.

V is TRBV5-1 and J is TRBJ2-7; D is uncertain. Germline assignment: CDR1 SGHRS and CDR2 YFSETQ. The CDR3 covers 14 residues. V was pared by 4 bases and J by 3 bases, with 14 bases between. The CDR3 bases are TGCGCCAGCAGCCTGACTGCCGAGAACTACGAGCAGTACTTC. Its protein is CASSLTAENYEQYF.

In this sample, this clone turned up a few times. The chain recombines TRBV29-1 with TRBJ2-5; 11 bases are a match to TRBD2. This CDR3 is 14 amino acids long. From germline, CDR1 is SQVTM and CDR2 ANQGSEA. With 5 bases clipped from V and 1 base from J, the junction kept 3 bases outside the gene matches. CDR3 protein: CSVSTSGVQETQYF. CDR3 in DNA: TGCAGCGTTTCGACTAGCGGGGTCCAAGAGACCCAGTACTTC.

This clone was seen only a few times. The chain is built from TRBV6-5 and TRBJ2-2; 9 positions agree with TRBD1. V gave up 4 bases and J gave up 6 bases; unmatched junction bases: 3. Germline-derived CDR1 and CDR2 are MNHEY and SVGAGI. CDR3 length equals 14 residues. The CDR3 protein is CASSFTGGPGELFF. CDR3 nucleotide sequence: TGTGCCAGCAGTTTTACAGGGGGCCCCGGGGAGCTGTTTTTT.

The V and J genes are TRBV9 and TRBJ1-2; D remains unclear. Trimming took 3 bases from V and 5 from J, leaving 17 bases between them. The CDR3 spans 15 residues. Looked up from germline, CDR1 is SGDLS and CDR2 is YYNGEE. CDR3 sequence reads: CASSGSSRALYGYTF. CDR3 DNA sequence: TGTGCCAGCAGCGGAAGCTCTCGAGCTTTATATGGCTACACCTTC. The variable domain in full, completed from reference TRBV9 and TRBJ1-2, reads DSGVTQTPKHLITATGQRVTLRCSPRSGDLSVYWYQQSLDQGLQFLIQYYNGEERAKGNILERFSAQQFPDLHSELNLSSLELGDSALYFCASSGSSRALYGYTFGSGTRLTVV.

The chain combines TRBV7-2 with TRBJ2-5; TRBD2 agrees at 15 bases. Unmatched junction bases numbered 14, after V lost 6 bases and J lost 9 bases. This CDR3 is 17 amino acids long. CDR1 is SGHTA and CDR2 is FQGNSA in the germline V gene. CDR3: CASSPGLAGGGQGAQYF. CDR3 sequence (DNA): TGTGCCAGCAGTCCGGGACTAGCGGGGGGAGGCCAGGGGGCCCAGTACTTC. Full variable domain (remainder filled in from reference TRBV7-2 and TRBJ2-5): GAGVSQSPSNKVTEKGKDVELRCDPISGHTALYWYRQSLGQGLEFLIYFQGNSAPDKSGLPSDRFSAERTGGSVSTLTIQRTQQEDSAVYLCASSPGLAGGGQGAQYFGPGTRLLVL.

The chain employs TRBV27 and TRBJ2-7, with D perhaps matching TRBD2 (6 bases). Per the germline V gene, CDR1 is MNHEY and CDR2 is SMNVEV (reference sequence). Between the trimmed V and J ends, which lost 5 bases and 2 bases, there was a span of 13 bases. This CDR3 contains 14 residues. CDR3 DNA sequence: TGTGCCAGCAGTCTGAAGGGACTTACCTACGAGCAGTACTTC. Residues: CASSLKGLTYEQYF.

The chain uses TRBV9 and TRBJ2-5; 7 bases agree with TRBD2. Germline V lookup: CDR1 SGDLS, CDR2 YYNGEE. V was clipped by 3 bases and J by 3 bases; unmatched bases: 8. CDR3 size: 15 residues. The CDR3 spells CASSGTGTTKETQYF. CDR3 bases: TGTGCCAGCAGCGGAACCGGGACTACTAAAGAGACCCAGTACTTC.

This chain uses TRBV30 with TRBJ1-2; D might be TRBD1 (6 bases). The germline V gene encodes CDR1 GTSNPN and CDR2 SVGIG (reference sequence). Trimming pared 1 base from V and 7 bases from J, leaving 16 bases between. This CDR3 contains 14 residues. The CDR3 DNA reads TGTGCCTGGAGTGGGGGGCAGGCATATTCTGGCTACACCTTC. The encoded protein is CAWSGGQAYSGYTF.

This chain uses TRBV28 with TRBJ1-5; 12 positions agree with TRBD1. Per the germline V gene, CDR1 is MDHEN and CDR2 is SYDVKM. V shed 5 bases and J 7 bases; nucleotides not matched to a gene: 9. The CDR3 contains 16 residues. The CDR3 sequence: CASSGRAGTGGQPQHF. Written as DNA, the CDR3 is TGTGCCAGCAGTGGACGTGCTGGGACAGGGGGCCAGCCCCAGCATTTT.

The genes are TRBV5-4 and TRBJ2-3, with 7 bases lining up with TRBD1. The V gene's germline CDR1 is SGHNT and CDR2 YYREEE (reference sequence). V lost 3 bases and J lost 6; bases outside the gene matches: 7. The length of the CDR3 is 14 residues. The CDR3 here is CASSSKQGMDTQYF. In DNA, the CDR3 is TGTGCCAGCAGCTCAAAACAGGGGATGGATACGCAGTATTTT.

The rearrangement links TRBV5-4 to TRBJ2-3, with D maybe TRBD2 (6 bases). There are 14 residues in the CDR3. Germline V gene data show CDR1 as SGHNT and CDR2 as YYREEE (reference sequence). V was trimmed by 1 base and J by 4 bases, leaving 10 bases between them. CDR3 bases: TGTGCCAGCAGCTTGTACCGGGGGTCAGATACGCAGTATTTT. Translating it yields CASSLYRGSDTQYF.

V is TRBV28 and J is TRBJ2-1; D might be TRBD1 (6 bases). Looked up from germline, CDR1 is MDHEN and CDR2 is SYDVKM. V was clipped by 6 bases and J by 7 bases, with 10 bases between them. The CDR3 contains 12 residues. This CDR3 is CASRGQINEQFF. As DNA, the CDR3 is TGTGCCAGCAGAGGACAGATTAATGAGCAGTTCTTC.

This clone was seen a few times. This chain links TRBV6-5 with TRBJ2-3; 8 bases agree with TRBD1. This CDR3 contains 14 residues. J was trimmed by 4 bases and V by 6 bases; bases with no gene match: 6. Germline V gene data show CDR1 as MNHEY and CDR2 as SVGAGI. CDR3 DNA sequence: TGTGCCAGCAGGCTCGACAGGGGAGCAGATACGCAGTATTTT. Translated, it gives CASRLDRGADTQYF.

Only a few counts were recorded for this clone. The chain is built from TRBV2 and TRBJ1-2, with D perhaps TRBD1 (5 bases). This CDR3 comprises 15 residues. The germline V and J ends were trimmed by 3 bases and 8 bases, with 19 bases remaining between them. Germline V gives CDR1 SNHLY, CDR2 FYNNEI. Written as DNA, the CDR3 is TGTGCCAGCAGTGACCAGGGCAGGGCACTTGTGGGCTACACCTTC. Translated: CASSDQGRALVGYTF.

This clone was seen only a few times. The genes are TRBV29-1 and TRBJ1-5, with TRBD1 matching 9 bases. Germline V gene data show CDR1 as SQVTM and CDR2 as ANQGSEA. The CDR3 covers 13 residues. Here the CDR3 reads CGVTGGHNQPQHF. The DNA of the CDR3 is TGCGGGGTGACAGGGGGACACAATCAGCCCCAGCATTTT.

CDR3 nucleotides: TGTGCCAGCAGTCCCCCCTCGAGCGGAGTCGTTTCGGATACGCAGTATTTT. Translated, it gives CASSPPSSGVVSDTQYF. V gene TRBV28 combines with J gene TRBJ2-3; perhaps TRBD2 as D (5 bases). Germline V gene data show CDR1 as MDHEN and CDR2 as SYDVKM. There are 17 residues in the CDR3. Trimming shortened V by 5 bases and J by 6 bases, and 24 bases separated the two germline ends. Full variable domain (rest looked up from reference TRBV28 and TRBJ2-3): DVKVTQSSRYLVKRTGEKVFLECVQDMDHENMFWYRQDPGLGLRLIYFSYDVKMKEKGDIPEGYSVSREKKERFSLILESASTNQTSMYLCASSPPSSGVVSDTQYFGPGTRLTVL.

The table lists this clone with a few counts. This chain joins TRBV23-1 and TRBJ1-2; D is uncertain. TRBV23-1 is an ORF for which the function is uncertain. Trimming took off 0 bases at V and 3 bases at J, with 23 bases between the two ends. This CDR3 is built from 19 residues. The CDR3: CASSQSGQRTATLHYGYTF. CDR3 bases: TGCGCCAGCAGTCAATCAGGGCAGCGTACCGCCACTCTACACTATGGCTACACCTTC.

CDR3 region: CACTGSQETQYF. For the CDR3, the DNA is TGTGCCTGTACAGGGTCCCAAGAGACCCAGTACTTC. The chain employs TRBV30 and TRBJ2-5, with TRBD1 as a possible D gene (6 bases). There are 12 residues in the CDR3. Trimming pared 6 bases from V and 1 base from J, leaving 9 bases between. Germline CDR1 GTSNPN, CDR2 SVGIG (reference sequence).

This clone was recorded a few times. V gene TRBV4-2 combines with J gene TRBJ2-2; D not certain. Germline CDR1 reads LGHNA; CDR2 reads YNFKEQ. CDR3 length equals 14 residues. The V end lost 2 bases, the J end lost 9 bases, and 13 bases lay between the germline ends. The CDR3 nucleotides read TGTGCCAGCAGCCAACACCTTAGGAACAGGGAGCTGTTTTTT. This sequence encodes CASSQHLRNRELFF.

V usage is TRBV4-2 and J usage is TRBJ2-3; 11 nucleotides agree with TRBD2. This CDR3 has 16 residues. The J segment lost 4 bases and the V segment lost 0 bases, leaving 3 bases of the junction unmatched. Germline CDR1 and CDR2: LGHNA and YNFKEQ. The CDR3 DNA is TGTGCCAGCAGCCAAGAACTAGCGGGGGTCGCAGATACGCAGTATTTT. The encoded protein is CASSQELAGVADTQYF.

DNA for the CDR3: TGTGCCAGCAGTTTGCGGACAGGGGGCGGCTATGGCTACACCTTC. Translated, it gives CASSLRTGGGYGYTF. The chain combines TRBV28 with TRBJ1-2; 11 bases fit TRBD1. Trimming at V came to 3 bases and at J to 4 bases, leaving 4 bases not matched to a gene. This CDR3 region has 15 residues. Germline CDR1 is MDHEN and CDR2 is SYDVKM.

In regard to this clone: The same CDR3 arises from other DNA sequences in this sample as well. The CDR3 coding sequence is TGTGCCAGCAGCTTGTTAGCAGGGGGGCAGCCCCAGCATTTT. It is translated as CASSLLAGGQPQHF. The chain has TRBV5-6 and TRBJ1-5, with TRBD1 matching 7 bases. The CDR3 length is 14 residues. Trimming removed 1 base from V and 7 bases from J; junction bases left unmatched: 5. From germline, CDR1 is SGHDT and CDR2 YYEEEE.

The chain combines TRBV7-3 with TRBJ2-5; the match to TRBD2 covers 10 bases. Germline CDR1 is SGHTA and CDR2 is FQGTGA. The CDR3 is made up of 15 amino acids. The V segment lost 5 bases and the J segment 5 bases; nucleotides outside the gene matches: 8. The CDR3 is CASSPGTSAGETQYF. The CDR3 nucleotides are TGTGCCAGCAGCCCGGGGACTAGCGCGGGGGAGACCCAGTACTTC. The full variable domain, with the rest looked up from reference TRBV7-3 and TRBJ2-5, is GAGVSQTPSNKVTEKGKYVELRCDPISGHTALYWYRQSLGQGPEFLIYFQGTGAADDSGLPNDRFFAVRPEGSVSTLKIQRTERGDSAVYLCASSPGTSAGETQYFGPGTRLLVL.

This clone was observed a handful of times. The rearrangement uses TRBV7-2 and TRBJ1-1, with a tentative D call TRBD1 (6 bases). The CDR3 loop spans 14 amino acids. From germline, CDR1 is SGHTA and CDR2 FQGNSA. V was cut by 5 bases and J by 0 bases, with 10 bases left in between. CDR3: CASSPQGMNTEAFF. The CDR3 DNA follows: TGTGCCAGCAGCCCACAGGGTATGAACACTGAAGCTTTCTTT.

The rearrangement uses TRBV27 and TRBJ2-1, with D possibly matching TRBD1 (6 bases). V was trimmed by 7 bases and J by 10 bases, leaving 14 bases between them. The CDR3 is 12 residues long. Germline V gives CDR1 MNHEY, CDR2 SMNVEV (reference sequence). CDR3 DNA: TGTGCCAGCAACACAGGGTTTGGAGAGCAGTTCTTC. It translates to CASNTGFGEQFF.

In nucleotides, the CDR3 is TGCGCCAGCAGCGCTGTGGGGGACCTTCAAGAGACCCAGTACTTC. It specifies CASSAVGDLQETQYF. The chain carries TRBV5-1 and TRBJ2-5, with D perhaps being TRBD1 or TRBD2 (5 bases each). V lost 4 bases to trimming and J lost 2 bases, with 15 bases between them. The CDR3 is 15 residues long. In germline, CDR1 is SGHRS, CDR2 YFSETQ.

The genes are TRBV11-2 and TRBJ2-5; no clear D gene. This CDR3 region has 17 residues. The germline V gene encodes CDR1 SGHAT and CDR2 FQNNGV. Trimming took off 5 bases at V and 4 bases at J, with 23 bases between the two ends. The CDR3 reads CASSPRFGSSDGETQYF. CDR3 DNA: TGTGCCAGCAGCCCCCGATTTGGCTCGTCGGACGGAGAGACCCAGTACTTC.

The gene calls are TRBV9 and TRBJ1-5; no clear D. This CDR3 has 14 residues. Trimming stripped 0 bases from V and 9 bases from J, with 13 bases between. CDR1 SGDLS and CDR2 YYNGEE come from the germline V gene. This CDR3 reads CASSVDYRTGPQHF. In DNA form, the CDR3 reads TGTGCCAGCAGCGTAGATTACAGAACCGGGCCCCAGCATTTT.